Reported below is one TCR beta chain. What it recognizes is unknown. Time point reported: cycle 4 day 1 (C4D1), after about 6 weeks of nivolumab. All the patients suffered relapse after autologous stem cell transplantation, and brentuximab vedotin exposure differed. The data stem from a study of PD-1 blockade in classical Hodgkin lymphoma. General observations from the study: CD8+ TCR diversity did not rise significantly by C4D1, unlike CD4+. The authors have not defined what causes the repertoire differences, possibly disease activity or prior therapy. Lower baseline TCR diversity marked trial partial responders and progressors.

Only in-frame clones appear in the TCRdb table, and some are missing; sequencing was by immunoSEQ multiplex PCR. The table lists around 90,000 clones, 78% of them singletons. Germline V gives CDR1 PRHDT, CDR2 FYEKMQ (reference sequence). Trimming left V 2 bases short and J 3 bases short, with 20 bases between. This CDR3 is 18 amino acids long. The chain links TRBV13 to TRBJ2-4, with D tentatively TRBD2 (6 bases). The specimen was peripheral blood mononuclear cells (PBMCs), collected before the fourth cycle of nivolumab. The clonotype originates from a human donor with classical Hodgkin lymphoma. CDR3 region: CASSLSGTGESGKNIQYF. The CDR3 bases are TGTGCCAGCAGCTTAAGTGGAACGGGAGAATCTGGCAAAAACATTCAGTACTTC.